The clone carrying this T cell receptor (beta chain) was observed once. Its target is unknown. Method: immunoSEQ multiplex PCR; TCRdb's copy keeps in-frame clones and lacks some. The sample has about 17,000 clones; roughly 90% are singletons. The sample comes from a study of T cells in localized non-small cell lung cancer. Study-level points and caveats: Greater blood T cell density accompanied longer overall survival.

Losses at the gene ends were 3 bases for V and 4 bases for J; bases not matched to a gene: 4. Per germline, CDR1 KGHSH and CDR2 LQKENI. The CDR3 covers 14 residues. The source material was peripheral blood mononuclear cells, sampled before any cancer treatment. The receptor comes from a woman aged 35 to 69 with stage III lung adenocarcinoma. The chain recombines TRBV18 with TRBJ1-1; TRBD1 matches 8 bases. This CDR3 reads CASSPRQGSTEAFF. In nucleotides, the CDR3 is TGTGCCAGCTCACCCCGACAGGGGAGCACTGAAGCTTTCTTT.